Included here is one T cell receptor beta chain sequence, with context. No antigen is known for it. This specimen belongs to a study of cytomegalovirus exposure and HLA in healthy donors. Study-wide findings and caveats: Reports described diagnosis of cytomegalovirus status by the classifier as highly specific and sensitive. A later analysis linked 15,000 to 20,000 TCR beta sequences to HLA alleles at 0.05 false discovery rate. Relative to equally common others, HLA-associated TCR beta chains showed greater clonal expansion in a later analysis.

The PCR had 60 Vbeta and 13 Jbeta primers. Only in-frame clones appear in the TCRdb table, and some are missing; sequencing was by immunoSEQ multiplex PCR. The sample yields approximately 150,000 clones, more than 70% seen once. Sample: PBMCs. The sequence derives from a man in his forties in good health and CMV-seronegative.

Written as DNA, the CDR3 is TGTGCCAGCAGTCCCGAACTCCCCCTGTCCCCACCCCTCCACTTT. Its protein is CASSPELPLSPPLHF. The chain uses TRBV25-1 and TRBJ1-6; no definite D call. CDR3 length: 15 residues. V lost 5 bases to trimming and J lost 11 bases, with 19 bases between them. Per the germline V gene, CDR1 is MGHDK and CDR2 is SYGVNS.